Here is one TCR beta chain with its context. The source of the sample is a study of blood T cell repertoires in COVID-19. Background on the study: Acute and convalescent COVID-19 samples came from the United States, Italy and Spain.

Germline V gene lookup returns CDR1 MNHEY and CDR2 SVGAGI. The CDR3 is made up of 16 amino acids. V trimming: 2 bases; J trimming: 5 bases; junction bases outside the gene matches: 5. As processed by the authors: Estimates of nucleated cell counts were drawn from the amplification of reference gene primers. TCRdb keeps only in-frame clones here, not all; method: immunoSEQ multiplex PCR. From that table come the V and J calls and clone size; the DNA was used to work out D and trimming. The data show some 11,000 clones, with 70% to 75% seen just once and around 31% held by the top ten. The chain uses TRBV6-5 and TRBJ2-2; 10 bases are a match to TRBD1. Sequenced material: peripheral blood. The sequence derives from a human donor in a cohort sampled during active COVID-19. CDR3 sequence: CASSYHRTGGTGELFF. DNA of the CDR3: TGTGCCAGCAGTTACCATCGGACAGGGGGGACCGGGGAGCTGTTTTTT.